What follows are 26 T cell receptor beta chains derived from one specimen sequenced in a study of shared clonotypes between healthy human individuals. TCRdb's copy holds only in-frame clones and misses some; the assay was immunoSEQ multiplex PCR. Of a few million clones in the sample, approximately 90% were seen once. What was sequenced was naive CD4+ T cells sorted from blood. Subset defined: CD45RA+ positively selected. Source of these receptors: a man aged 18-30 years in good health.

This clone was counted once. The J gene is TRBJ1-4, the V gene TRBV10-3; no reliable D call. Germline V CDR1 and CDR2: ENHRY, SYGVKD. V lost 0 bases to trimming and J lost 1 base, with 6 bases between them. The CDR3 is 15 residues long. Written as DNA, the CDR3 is TGTGCCATCAGTGAGTCGACGGTAACTAATGAAAAACTGTTTTTT. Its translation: CAISESTVTNEKLFF.

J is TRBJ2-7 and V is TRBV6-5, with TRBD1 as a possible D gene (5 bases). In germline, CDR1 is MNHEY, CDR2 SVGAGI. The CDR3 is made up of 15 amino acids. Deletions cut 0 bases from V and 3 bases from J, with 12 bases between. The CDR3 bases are TGTGCCAGCAGTTACTCCGCAGGGAAGGTCTACGAGCAGTACTTC. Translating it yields CASSYSAGKVYEQYF.

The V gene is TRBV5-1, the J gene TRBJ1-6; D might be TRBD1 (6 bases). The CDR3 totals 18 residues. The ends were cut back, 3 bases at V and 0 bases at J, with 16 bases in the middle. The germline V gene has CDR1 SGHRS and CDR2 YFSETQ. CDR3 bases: TGCGCCAGCAGCTCCGATCTGACAGGAAACTCCTATAATTCACCCCTCCACTTT. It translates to CASSSDLTGNSYNSPLHF.

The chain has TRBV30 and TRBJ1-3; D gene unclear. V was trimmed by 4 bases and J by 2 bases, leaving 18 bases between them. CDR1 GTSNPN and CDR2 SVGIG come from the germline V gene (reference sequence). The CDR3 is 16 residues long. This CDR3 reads CAWTQEGFPAGNTIYF. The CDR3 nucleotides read TGTGCCTGGACCCAAGAAGGGTTCCCCGCTGGAAACACCATATATTTT.

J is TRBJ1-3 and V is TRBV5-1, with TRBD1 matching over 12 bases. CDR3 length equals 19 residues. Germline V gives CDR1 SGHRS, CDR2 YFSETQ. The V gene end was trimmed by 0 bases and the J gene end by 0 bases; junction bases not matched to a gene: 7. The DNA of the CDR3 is TGCGCCAGCAGCTTGGGCCGGGGACAGGGGGCGAGCTCTGGAAACACCATATATTTT. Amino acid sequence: CASSLGRGQGASSGNTIYF.

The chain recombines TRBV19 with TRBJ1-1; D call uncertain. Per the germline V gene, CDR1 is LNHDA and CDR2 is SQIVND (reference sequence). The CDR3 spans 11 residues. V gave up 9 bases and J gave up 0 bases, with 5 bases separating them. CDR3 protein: CASKMNTEAFF. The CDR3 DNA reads TGTGCCAGCAAGATGAACACTGAAGCTTTCTTT.

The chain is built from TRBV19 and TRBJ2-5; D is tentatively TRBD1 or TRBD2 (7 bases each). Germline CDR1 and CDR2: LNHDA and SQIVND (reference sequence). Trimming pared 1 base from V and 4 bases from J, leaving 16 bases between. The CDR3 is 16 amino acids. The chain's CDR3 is CASSIGSGGGTETQYF. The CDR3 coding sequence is TGTGCCAGTAGTATAGGTTCAGGGGGGGGAACAGAGACCCAGTACTTC. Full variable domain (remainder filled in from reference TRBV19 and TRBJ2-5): DGGITQSPKYLFRKEGQNVTLSCEQNLNHDAMYWYRQDPGQGLRLIYYSQIVNDFQKGDIAEGYSVSREKKESFPLTVTSAQKNPTAFYLCASSIGSGGGTETQYFGPGTRLLVL.

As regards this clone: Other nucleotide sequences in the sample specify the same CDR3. For the CDR3, the DNA is TGTGCCAGCAGCTTAGGTGAGGTCACTGAAGCTTTCTTT. Translating it yields CASSLGEVTEAFF. The genes are TRBV7-3 and TRBJ1-1; D is unclear. Trimming left V 2 bases short and J 4 bases short, with 8 bases between. This CDR3 has 13 amino acids. Germline lookup yields CDR1 SGHTA and CDR2 FQGTGA.

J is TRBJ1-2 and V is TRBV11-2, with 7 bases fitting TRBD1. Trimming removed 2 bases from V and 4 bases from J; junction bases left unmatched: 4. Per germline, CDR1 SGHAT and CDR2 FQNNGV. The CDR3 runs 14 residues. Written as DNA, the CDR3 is TGTGCCAGCAGCTTAAGTCGACAGGGCTATGGCTACACCTTC. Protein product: CASSLSRQGYGYTF.

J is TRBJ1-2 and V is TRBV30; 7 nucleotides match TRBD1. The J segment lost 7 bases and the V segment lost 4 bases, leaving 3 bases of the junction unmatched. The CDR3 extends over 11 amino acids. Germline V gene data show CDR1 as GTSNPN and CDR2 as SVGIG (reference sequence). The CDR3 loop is CAWNDRAGYTF. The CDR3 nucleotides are TGTGCCTGGAACGACAGGGCTGGCTACACCTTC.

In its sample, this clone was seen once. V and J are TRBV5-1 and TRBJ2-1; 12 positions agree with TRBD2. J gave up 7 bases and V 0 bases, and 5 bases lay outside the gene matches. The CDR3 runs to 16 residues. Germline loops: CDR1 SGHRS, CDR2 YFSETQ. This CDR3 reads CASSLGPSGRGNEQFF. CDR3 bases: TGCGCCAGCAGCTTGGGGCCTAGCGGGAGGGGTAATGAGCAGTTCTTC.

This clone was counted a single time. CDR3 sequence (DNA): TGTGCCAGCAGTGGGGGGGACCGTACGCAGTATTTT. As protein: CASSGGDRTQYF. The V call is TRBV28, the J call TRBJ2-3; 7 bases agree with TRBD2. The CDR3 runs 12 residues. The ends lost 5 bases at V and 8 bases at J; junction bases unmatched: 4. Germline V gives CDR1 MDHEN, CDR2 SYDVKM.

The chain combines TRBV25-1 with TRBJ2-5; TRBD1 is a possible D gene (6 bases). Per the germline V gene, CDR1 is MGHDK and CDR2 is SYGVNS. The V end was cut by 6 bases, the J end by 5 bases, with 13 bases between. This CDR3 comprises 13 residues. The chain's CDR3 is CASSLGAGETQYF. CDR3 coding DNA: TGTGCCAGCAGCCTGGGGGCCGGGGAGACCCAGTACTTC.

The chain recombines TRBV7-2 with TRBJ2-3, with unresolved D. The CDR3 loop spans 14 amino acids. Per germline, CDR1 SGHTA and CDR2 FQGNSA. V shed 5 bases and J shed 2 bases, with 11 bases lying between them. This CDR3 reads CASSLGSDTDTQYF. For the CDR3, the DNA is TGTGCCAGCAGCCTAGGGTCAGACACAGATACGCAGTATTTT.

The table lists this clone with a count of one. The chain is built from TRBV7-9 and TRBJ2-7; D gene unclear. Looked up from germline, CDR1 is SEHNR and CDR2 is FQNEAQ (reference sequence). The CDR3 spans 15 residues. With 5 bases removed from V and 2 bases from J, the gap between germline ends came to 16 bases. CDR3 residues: CASSPRRSPAYEQYF. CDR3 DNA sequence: TGTGCCAGCAGCCCACGACGTAGCCCGGCCTACGAGCAGTACTTC.

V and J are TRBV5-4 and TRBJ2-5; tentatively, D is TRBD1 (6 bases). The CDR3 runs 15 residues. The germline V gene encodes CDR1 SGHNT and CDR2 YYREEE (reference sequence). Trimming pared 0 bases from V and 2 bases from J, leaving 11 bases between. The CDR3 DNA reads TGTGCCAGCAGCTTGGCGGGACACGGACAAGAGACCCAGTACTTC. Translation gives CASSLAGHGQETQYF. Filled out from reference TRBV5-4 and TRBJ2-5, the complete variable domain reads ETGVTQSPTHLIKTRGQQVTLRCSSQSGHNTVSWYQQALGQGPQFIFQYYREEENGRGNFPPRFSGLQFPNYSSELNVNALELDDSALYLCASSLAGHGQETQYFGPGTRLLVL.

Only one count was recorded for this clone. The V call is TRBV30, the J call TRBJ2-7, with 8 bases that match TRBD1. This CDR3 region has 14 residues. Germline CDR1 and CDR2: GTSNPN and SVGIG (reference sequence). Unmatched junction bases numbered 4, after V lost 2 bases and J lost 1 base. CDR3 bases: TGTGCCTGGAGTCATGGGGACAGGTCCTACGAGCAGTACTTC. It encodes CAWSHGDRSYEQYF.

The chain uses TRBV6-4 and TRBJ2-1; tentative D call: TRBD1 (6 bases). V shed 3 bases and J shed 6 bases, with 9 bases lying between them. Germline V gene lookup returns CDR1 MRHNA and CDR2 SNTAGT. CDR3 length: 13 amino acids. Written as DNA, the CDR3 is TGTGCCAGCAGTGAACAGGGTATCAATGAGCAGTTCTTC. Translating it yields CASSEQGINEQFF.

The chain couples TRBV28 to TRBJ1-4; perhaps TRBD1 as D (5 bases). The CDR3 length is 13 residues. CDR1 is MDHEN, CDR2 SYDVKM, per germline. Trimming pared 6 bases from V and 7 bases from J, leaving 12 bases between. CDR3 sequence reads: CASRGEGVEKLFF. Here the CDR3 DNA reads TGTGCCAGCAGGGGGGAGGGCGTTGAAAAACTGTTTTTT.

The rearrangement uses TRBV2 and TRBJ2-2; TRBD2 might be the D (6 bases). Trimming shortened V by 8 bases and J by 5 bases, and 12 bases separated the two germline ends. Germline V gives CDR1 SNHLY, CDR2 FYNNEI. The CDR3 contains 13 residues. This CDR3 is CASRTLATGELFF. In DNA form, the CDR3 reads TGTGCCAGCCGCACGCTAGCGACCGGGGAGCTGTTTTTT.

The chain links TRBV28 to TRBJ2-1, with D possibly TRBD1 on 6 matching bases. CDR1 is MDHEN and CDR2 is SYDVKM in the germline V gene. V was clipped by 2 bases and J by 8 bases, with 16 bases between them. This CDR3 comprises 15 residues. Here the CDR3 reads CASSLGGQMGHEQFF. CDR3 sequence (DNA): TGTGCCAGCAGTTTAGGAGGACAGATGGGGCATGAGCAGTTCTTC.

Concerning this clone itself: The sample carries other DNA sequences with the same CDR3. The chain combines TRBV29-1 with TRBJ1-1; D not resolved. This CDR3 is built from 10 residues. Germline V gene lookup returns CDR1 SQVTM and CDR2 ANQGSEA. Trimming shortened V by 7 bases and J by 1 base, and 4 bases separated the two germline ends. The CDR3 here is CSGKNTEAFF. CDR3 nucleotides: TGCAGCGGAAAGAACACTGAAGCTTTCTTT.

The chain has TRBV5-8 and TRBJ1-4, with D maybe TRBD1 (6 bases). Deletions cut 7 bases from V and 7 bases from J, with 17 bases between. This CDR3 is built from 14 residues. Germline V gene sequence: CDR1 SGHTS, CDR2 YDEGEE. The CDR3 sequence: CASPLGGRGEKLFF. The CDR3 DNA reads TGTGCCAGCCCCTTGGGGGGGCGCGGTGAAAAACTGTTTTTT.

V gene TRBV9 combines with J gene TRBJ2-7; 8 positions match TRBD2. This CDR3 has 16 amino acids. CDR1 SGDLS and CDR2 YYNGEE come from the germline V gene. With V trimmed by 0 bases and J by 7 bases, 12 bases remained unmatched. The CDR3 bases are TGTGCCAGCAGCGTAGCCCAGGGAGCGGGAGTCGGGGAGCAGTACTTC. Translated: CASSVAQGAGVGEQYF.

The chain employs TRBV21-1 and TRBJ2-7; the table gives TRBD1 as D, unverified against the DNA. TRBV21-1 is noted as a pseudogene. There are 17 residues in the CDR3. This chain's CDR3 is CASSPVGRYTYSYEQYF. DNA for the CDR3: TGTGCCAGCAGCCCGGTGGGGCGGTACACTTACTCCTACGAGCAGTACTTC.

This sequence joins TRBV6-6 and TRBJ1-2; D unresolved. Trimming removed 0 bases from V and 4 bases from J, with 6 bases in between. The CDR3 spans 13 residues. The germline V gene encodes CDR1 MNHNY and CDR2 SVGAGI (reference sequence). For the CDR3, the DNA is TGTGCCAGCAGTTACTCGTACAGCTATGGCTACACCTTC. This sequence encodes CASSYSYSYGYTF.